The T cell receptor beta chain under discussion was sequenced for a study of PD-L1 blockade in urothelial cancer. Clones were read by immunoSEQ multiplex PCR, and TCRdb kept only the in-frame ones, dropping some. The sample lists more than 55,000 clones; about 86% were seen once. The TCR comes from a man between 50 and 59 years old with urothelial cancer. The material was PBMCs, obtained around atezolizumab (anti-PD-L1) treatment.

Here the CDR3 DNA reads TGCGCCAGCAGCTTGGGTGGGACAGGCGGACAAGAGACCCAGTACTTC. This codes for CASSLGGTGGQETQYF. V is TRBV5-1 and J is TRBJ2-5, with 8 bases lining up with TRBD1. The CDR3 loop spans 16 amino acids. Unmatched junction bases numbered 6, after V lost 0 bases and J lost 2 bases. Per germline, CDR1 SGHRS and CDR2 YFSETQ.